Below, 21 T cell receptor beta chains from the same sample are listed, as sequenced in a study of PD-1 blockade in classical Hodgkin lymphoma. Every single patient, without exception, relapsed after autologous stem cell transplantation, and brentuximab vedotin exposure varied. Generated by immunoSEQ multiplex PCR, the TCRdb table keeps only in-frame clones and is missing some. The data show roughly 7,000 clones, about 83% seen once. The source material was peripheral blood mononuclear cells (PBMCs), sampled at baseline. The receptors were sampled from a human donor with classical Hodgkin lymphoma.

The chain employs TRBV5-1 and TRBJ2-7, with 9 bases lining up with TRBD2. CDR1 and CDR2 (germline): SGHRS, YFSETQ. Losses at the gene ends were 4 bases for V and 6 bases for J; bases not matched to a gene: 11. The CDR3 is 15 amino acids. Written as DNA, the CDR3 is TGCGCCAGCAGCCTGACAACCGGGACTAGCAGCGAGCAGTACTTC. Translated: CASSLTTGTSSEQYF.

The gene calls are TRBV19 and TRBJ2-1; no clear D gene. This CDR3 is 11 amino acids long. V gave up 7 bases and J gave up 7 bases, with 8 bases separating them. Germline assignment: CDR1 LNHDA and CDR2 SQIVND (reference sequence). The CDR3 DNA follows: TGTGCCAGTACCAGGTGGAATGAGCAGTTCTTC. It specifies CASTRWNEQFF.

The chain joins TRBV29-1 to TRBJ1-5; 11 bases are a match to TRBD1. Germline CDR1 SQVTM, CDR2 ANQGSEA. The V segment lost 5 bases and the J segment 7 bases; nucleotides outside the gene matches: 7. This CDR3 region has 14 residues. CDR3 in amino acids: CSVRDRGFGQPQHF. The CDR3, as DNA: TGCAGCGTTAGGGACAGGGGGTTTGGCCAGCCCCAGCATTTT.

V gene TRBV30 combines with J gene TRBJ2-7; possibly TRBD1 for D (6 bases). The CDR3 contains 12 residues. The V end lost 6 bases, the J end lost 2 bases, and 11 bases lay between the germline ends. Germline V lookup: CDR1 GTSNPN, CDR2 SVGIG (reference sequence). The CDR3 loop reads CACNKGAYEQYF. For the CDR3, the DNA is TGTGCCTGCAATAAGGGGGCCTACGAGCAGTACTTC.

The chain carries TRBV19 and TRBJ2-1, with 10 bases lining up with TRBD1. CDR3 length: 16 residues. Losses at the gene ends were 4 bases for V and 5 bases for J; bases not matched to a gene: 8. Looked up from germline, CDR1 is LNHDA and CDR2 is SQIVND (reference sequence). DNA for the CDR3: TGTGCCAGTAGTACCCTAGACAGGGGGCGTAACAATGAGCAGTTCTTC. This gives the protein CASSTLDRGRNNEQFF.

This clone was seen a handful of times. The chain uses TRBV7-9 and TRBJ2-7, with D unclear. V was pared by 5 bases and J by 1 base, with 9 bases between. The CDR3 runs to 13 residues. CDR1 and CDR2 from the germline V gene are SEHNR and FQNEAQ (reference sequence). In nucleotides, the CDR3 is TGTGCCAGCAGCAGGACGTCGTCCTACGAGCAGTACTTC. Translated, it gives CASSRTSSYEQYF.

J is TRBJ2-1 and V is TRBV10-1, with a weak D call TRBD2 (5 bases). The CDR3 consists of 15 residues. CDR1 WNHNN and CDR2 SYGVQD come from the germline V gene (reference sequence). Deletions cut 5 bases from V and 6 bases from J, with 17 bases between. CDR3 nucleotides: TGCGCCAGCAGTCCAGTTGGACTCCGCTTCAATGAGCAGTTCTTC. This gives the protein CASSPVGLRFNEQFF.

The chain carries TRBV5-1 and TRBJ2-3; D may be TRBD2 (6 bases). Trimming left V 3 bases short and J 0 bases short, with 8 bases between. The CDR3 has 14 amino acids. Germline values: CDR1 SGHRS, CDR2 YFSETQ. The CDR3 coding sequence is TGCGCCAGCAGCTCCGGGACTAGCACAGATACGCAGTATTTT. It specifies CASSSGTSTDTQYF. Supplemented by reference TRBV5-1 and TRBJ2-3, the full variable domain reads KAGVTQTPRYLIKTRGQQVTLSCSPISGHRSVSWYQQTPGQGLQFLFEYFSETQRNKGNFPGRFSGRQFSNSRSEMNVSTLELGDSALYLCASSSGTSTDTQYFGPGTRLTVL.

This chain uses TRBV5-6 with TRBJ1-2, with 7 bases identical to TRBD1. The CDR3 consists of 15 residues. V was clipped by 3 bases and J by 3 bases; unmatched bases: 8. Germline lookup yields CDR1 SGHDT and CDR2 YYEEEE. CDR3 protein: CASSWTGTADYGYTF. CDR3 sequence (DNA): TGTGCCAGCAGCTGGACCGGGACAGCCGACTATGGCTACACCTTC.

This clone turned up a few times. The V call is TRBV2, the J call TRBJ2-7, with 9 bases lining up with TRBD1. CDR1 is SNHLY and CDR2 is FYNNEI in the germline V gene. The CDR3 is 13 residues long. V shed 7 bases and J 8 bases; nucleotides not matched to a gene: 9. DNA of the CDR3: TGTGCCAGCACTCCGGGGGACAGGGTCCAGCAGTACTTC. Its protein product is CASTPGDRVQQYF.

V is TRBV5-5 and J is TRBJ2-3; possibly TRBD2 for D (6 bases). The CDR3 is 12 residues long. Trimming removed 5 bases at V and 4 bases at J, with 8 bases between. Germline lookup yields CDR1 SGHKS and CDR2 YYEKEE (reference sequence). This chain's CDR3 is CASRGGADTQYF. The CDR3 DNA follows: TGTGCCAGCAGGGGGGGAGCAGATACGCAGTATTTT.

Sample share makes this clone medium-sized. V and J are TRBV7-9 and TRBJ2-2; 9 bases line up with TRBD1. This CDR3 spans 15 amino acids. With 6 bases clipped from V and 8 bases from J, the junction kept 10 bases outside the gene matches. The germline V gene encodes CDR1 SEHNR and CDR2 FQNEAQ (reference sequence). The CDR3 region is CASRLPGQGTGELFF. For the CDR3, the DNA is TGTGCCAGCAGACTACCGGGACAGGGAACGGGGGAGCTGTTTTTT.

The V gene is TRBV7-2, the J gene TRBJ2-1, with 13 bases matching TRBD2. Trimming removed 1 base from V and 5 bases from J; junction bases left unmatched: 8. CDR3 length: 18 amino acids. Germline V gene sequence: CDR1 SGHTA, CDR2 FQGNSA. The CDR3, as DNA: TGTGCCAGCAGCTTAGATGCAGGCGGGACTAGCGGGGACAATGAGCAGTTCTTC. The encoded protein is CASSLDAGGTSGDNEQFF.

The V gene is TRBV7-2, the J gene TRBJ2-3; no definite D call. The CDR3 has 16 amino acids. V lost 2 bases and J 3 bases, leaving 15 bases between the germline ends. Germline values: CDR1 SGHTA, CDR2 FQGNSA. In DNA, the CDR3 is TGTGCCAGCAGCTTAACCGCGGCTACCCTAACAGATACGCAGTATTTT. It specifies CASSLTAATLTDTQYF. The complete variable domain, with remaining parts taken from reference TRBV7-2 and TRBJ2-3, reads GAGVSQSPSNKVTEKGKDVELRCDPISGHTALYWYRQSLGQGLEFLIYFQGNSAPDKSGLPSDRFSAERTGGSVSTLTIQRTQQEDSAVYLCASSLTAATLTDTQYFGPGTRLTVL.

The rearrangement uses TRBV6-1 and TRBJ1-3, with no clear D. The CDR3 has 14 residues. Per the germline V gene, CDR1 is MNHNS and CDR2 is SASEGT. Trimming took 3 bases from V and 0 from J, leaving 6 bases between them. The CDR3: CASSEVFSGNTIYF. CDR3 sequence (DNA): TGTGCCAGCAGTGAGGTGTTCTCTGGAAACACCATATATTTT.

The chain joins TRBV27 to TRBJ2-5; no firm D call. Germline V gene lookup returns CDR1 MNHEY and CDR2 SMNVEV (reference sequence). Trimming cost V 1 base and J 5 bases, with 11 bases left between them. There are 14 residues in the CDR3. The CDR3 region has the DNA TGTGCCAGCAGTTTATATTTTGCCTGGGAGACCCAGTACTTC. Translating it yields CASSLYFAWETQYF.

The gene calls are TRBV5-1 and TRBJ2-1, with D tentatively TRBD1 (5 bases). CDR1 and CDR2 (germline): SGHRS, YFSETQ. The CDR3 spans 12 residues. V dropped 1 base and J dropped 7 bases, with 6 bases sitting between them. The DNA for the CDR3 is TGCGCCAGCAGCTTGTCAGGGAATGAGCAGTTCTTC. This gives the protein CASSLSGNEQFF. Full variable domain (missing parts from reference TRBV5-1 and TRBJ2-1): KAGVTQTPRYLIKTRGQQVTLSCSPISGHRSVSWYQQTPGQGLQFLFEYFSETQRNKGNFPGRFSGRQFSNSRSEMNVSTLELGDSALYLCASSLSGNEQFFGPGTRLTVL.

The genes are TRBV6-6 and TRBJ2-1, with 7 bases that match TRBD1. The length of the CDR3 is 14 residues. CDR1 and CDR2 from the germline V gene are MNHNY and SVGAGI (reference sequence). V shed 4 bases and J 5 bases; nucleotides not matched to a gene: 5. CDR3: CASSFGTENNEQFF. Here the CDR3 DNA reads TGTGCCAGCAGTTTCGGGACAGAAAACAATGAGCAGTTCTTC.

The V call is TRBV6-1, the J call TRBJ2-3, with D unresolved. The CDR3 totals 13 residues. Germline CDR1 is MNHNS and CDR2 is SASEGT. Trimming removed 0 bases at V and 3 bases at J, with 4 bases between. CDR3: CASSEAQTDTQYF. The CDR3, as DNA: TGTGCCAGCAGTGAAGCGCAGACAGATACGCAGTATTTT.

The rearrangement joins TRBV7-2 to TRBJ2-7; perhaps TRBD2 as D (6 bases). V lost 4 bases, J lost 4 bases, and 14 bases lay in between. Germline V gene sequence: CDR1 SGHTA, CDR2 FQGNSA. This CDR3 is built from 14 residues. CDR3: CASSSLGGKYEQYF. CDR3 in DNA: TGTGCCAGCAGCTCCCTCGGGGGTAAATACGAGCAGTACTTC.

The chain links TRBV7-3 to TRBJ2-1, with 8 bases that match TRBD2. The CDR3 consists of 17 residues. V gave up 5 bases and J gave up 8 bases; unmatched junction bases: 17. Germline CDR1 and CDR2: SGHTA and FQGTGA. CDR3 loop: CASSNIRSGLVSDEQFF. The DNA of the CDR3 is TGTGCCAGCAGCAATATTCGGTCGGGACTAGTTAGCGATGAGCAGTTCTTC.